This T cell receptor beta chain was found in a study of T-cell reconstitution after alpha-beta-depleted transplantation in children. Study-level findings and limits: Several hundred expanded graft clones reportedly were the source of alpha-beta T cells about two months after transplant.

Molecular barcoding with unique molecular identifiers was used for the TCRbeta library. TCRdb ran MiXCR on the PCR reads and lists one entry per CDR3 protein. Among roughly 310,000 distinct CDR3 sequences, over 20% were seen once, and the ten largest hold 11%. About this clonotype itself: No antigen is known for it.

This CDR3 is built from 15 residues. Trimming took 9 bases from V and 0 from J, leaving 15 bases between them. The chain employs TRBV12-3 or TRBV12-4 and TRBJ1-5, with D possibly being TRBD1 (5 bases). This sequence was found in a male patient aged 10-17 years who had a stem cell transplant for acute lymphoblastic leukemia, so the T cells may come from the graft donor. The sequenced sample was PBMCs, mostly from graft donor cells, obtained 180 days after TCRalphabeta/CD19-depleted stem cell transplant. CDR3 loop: CASARGGYSNQPQHF. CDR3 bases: TGTGCCAGTGCGAGGGGAGGTTATAGCAATCAGCCCCAGCATTTT.